This T cell receptor beta chain originates from a study of cytomegalovirus exposure and HLA in healthy donors. A multiplex PCR was run with 60 Vbeta primers and 13 Jbeta primers. TCRdb keeps only in-frame clones here, not all; method: immunoSEQ multiplex PCR. The sample has 85,000 to 90,000 clones, about 76% seen once; the top ten hold 10%. Losses at the gene ends were 3 bases for V and 3 bases for J; bases not matched to a gene: 4. Germline loops: CDR1 LNHNV, CDR2 YYDKDF (reference sequence). The CDR3 contains 16 residues. The sequence was collected from a man younger than 45 in good health and CMV-seropositive. This chain uses TRBV15 with TRBJ2-4, with 11 bases matching TRBD2. The specimen was PBMCs. CDR3 residues: CATSSSGTSGKNIQYF. In nucleotides, the CDR3 is TGTGCCACCAGCAGCTCCGGGACTAGCGGCAAAAACATTCAGTACTTC.